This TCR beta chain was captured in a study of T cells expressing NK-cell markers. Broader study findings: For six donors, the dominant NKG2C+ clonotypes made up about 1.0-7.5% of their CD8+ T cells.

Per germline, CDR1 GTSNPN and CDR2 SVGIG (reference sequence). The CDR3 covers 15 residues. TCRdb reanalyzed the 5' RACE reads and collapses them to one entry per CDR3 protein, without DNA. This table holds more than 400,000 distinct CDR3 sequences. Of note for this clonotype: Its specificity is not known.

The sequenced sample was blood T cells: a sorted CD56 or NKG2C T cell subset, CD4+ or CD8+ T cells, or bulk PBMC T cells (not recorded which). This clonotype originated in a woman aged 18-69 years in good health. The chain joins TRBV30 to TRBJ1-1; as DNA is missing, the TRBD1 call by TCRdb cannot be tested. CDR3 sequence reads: CAWSGGDRGGTEAFF.